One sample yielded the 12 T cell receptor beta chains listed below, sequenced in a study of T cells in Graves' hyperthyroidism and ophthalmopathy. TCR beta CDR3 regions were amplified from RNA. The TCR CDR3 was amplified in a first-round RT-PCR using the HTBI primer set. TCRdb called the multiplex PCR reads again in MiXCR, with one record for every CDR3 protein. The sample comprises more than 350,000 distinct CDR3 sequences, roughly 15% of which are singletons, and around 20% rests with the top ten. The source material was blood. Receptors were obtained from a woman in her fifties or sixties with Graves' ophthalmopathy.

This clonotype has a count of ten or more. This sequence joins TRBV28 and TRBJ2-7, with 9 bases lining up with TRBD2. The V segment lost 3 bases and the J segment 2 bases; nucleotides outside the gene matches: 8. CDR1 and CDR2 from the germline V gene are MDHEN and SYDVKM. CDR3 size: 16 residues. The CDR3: CASSFPGTSQTYEQYF. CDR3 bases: TGTGCCAGCAGTTTTCCGGGGACTAGCCAGACCTACGAGCAGTACTTC.

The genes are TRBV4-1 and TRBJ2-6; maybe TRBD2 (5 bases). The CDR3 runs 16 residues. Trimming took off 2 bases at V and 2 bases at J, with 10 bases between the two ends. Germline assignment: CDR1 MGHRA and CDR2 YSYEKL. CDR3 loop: CASSQLLATGANVLTF. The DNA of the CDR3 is TGCGCCAGCAGCCAACTGCTAGCTACTGGGGCCAACGTCCTGACTTTC.

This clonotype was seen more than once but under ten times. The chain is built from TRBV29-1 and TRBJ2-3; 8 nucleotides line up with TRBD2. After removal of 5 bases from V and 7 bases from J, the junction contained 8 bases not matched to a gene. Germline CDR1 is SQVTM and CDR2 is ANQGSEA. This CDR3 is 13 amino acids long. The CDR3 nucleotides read TGCAGCGTTCTACCGACTAGCGCGTATACGCAGTATTTT. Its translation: CSVLPTSAYTQYF.

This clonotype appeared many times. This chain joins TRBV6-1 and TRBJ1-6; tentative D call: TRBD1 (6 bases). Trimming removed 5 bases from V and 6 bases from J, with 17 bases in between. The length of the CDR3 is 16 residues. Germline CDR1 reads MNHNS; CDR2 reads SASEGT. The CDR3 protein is CASSQTTGAFNSPLHF. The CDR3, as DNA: TGTGCCAGCAGTCAAACGACAGGTGCTTTTAATTCACCCCTCCACTTT.

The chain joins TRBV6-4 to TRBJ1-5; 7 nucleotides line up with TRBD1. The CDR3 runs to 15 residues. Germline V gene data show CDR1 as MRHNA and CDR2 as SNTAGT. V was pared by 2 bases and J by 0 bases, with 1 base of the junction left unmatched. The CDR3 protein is CASSDGTASNQPQHF. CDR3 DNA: TGTGCCAGCAGTGACGGGACAGCTAGCAATCAGCCCCAGCATTTT.

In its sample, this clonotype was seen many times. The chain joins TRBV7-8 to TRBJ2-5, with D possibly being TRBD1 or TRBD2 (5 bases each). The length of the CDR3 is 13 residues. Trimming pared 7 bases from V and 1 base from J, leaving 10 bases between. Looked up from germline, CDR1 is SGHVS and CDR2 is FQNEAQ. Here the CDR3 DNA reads TGTGCCAGCATGAGGGGAATCCAAGAGACCCAGTACTTC. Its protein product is CASMRGIQETQYF.

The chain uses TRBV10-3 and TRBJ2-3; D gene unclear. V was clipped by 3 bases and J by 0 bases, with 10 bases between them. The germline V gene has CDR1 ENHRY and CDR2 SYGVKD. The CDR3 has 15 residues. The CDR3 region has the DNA TGTGCCATCAGTGATGAAAGAAGTAGCACAGATACGCAGTATTTT. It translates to CAISDERSSTDTQYF.

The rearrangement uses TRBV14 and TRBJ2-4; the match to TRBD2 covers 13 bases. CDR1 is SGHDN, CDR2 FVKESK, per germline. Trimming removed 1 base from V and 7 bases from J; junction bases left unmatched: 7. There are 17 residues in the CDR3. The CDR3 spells CASSQVSLTSGRNIQYF. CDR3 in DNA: TGTGCCAGCAGCCAAGTCTCCCTGACTAGCGGGAGGAACATTCAGTACTTC.

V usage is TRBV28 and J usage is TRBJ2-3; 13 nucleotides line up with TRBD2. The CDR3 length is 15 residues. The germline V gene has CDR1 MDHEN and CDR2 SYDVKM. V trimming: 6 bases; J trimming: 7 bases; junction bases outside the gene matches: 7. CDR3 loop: CASSILAGGVNTQYF. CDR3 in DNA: TGTGCCAGCAGCATACTAGCGGGAGGGGTCAATACGCAGTATTTT.

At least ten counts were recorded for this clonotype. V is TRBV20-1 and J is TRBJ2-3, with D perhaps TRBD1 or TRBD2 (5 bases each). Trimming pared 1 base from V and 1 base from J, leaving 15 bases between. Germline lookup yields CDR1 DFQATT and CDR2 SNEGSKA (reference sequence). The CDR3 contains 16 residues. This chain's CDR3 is CSARARDPLRTDTQYF. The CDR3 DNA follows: TGCAGTGCTAGAGCCCGGGACCCCCTGCGCACAGATACGCAGTATTTT.

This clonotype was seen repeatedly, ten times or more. CDR3 loop: CSAITVDRMTYEQYF. For the CDR3, the DNA is TGCAGTGCTATCACCGTCGACAGGATGACCTACGAGCAGTACTTC. The chain is built from TRBV20-1 and TRBJ2-7; maybe TRBD1 (6 bases). V gave up 4 bases and J gave up 2 bases, with 18 bases separating them. The CDR3 runs 15 residues. The germline gives CDR1 DFQATT, CDR2 SNEGSKA (reference sequence).

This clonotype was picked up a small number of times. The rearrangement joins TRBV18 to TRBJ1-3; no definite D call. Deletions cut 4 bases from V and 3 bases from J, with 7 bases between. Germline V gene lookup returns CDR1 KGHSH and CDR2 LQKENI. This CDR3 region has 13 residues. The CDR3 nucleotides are TGTGCCAGCTCACGCACGGATGGAAACACCATATATTTT. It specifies CASSRTDGNTIYF.